Following are 22 T cell receptor beta chains from one sample sequenced in a study of T-cell memory formation after mild COVID-19. TCRdb processed the 5' RACE reads anew with MiXCR; each CDR3 protein has one entry. The sample has around 470,000 distinct CDR3 sequences, around 19% seen once; the top ten hold 7.5% to 9.5%. Specimen: PBMCs or a T cell subset sorted from them (not recorded which). The receptors shown here come from an adult woman who had mild COVID-19 (a few samples of this study predate the infection). Cell type and time point are not known.

The chain is built from TRBV7-2 and TRBJ1-1, with D possibly matching TRBD1 (5 bases). Trimming took off 5 bases at V and 1 base at J, with 14 bases between the two ends. This CDR3 is 15 amino acids long. In germline, CDR1 is SGHTA, CDR2 FQGNSA. The CDR3 region has the DNA TGTGCCAGCAGCCCCGGGACCCGCTGGAACACTGAAGCTTTCTTT. This gives the protein CASSPGTRWNTEAFF.

This clonotype was counted only a few times. The V and J genes are TRBV7-6 and TRBJ2-1; a possible D gene is TRBD2 (5 bases). CDR1 is SGHVS and CDR2 is FNYEAQ in the germline V gene. The CDR3 sequence is 15 residues long. The V end lost 4 bases, the J end lost 0 bases, and 10 bases lay between the germline ends. As DNA, the CDR3 is TGTGCCAGCAGCTCGGACTTGAGCTCCTACAATGAGCAGTTCTTC. It codes for CASSSDLSSYNEQFF.

This clonotype was observed a handful of times. This rearrangement joins TRBV6-2 or TRBV6-3 to TRBJ2-1; 10 bases are shared with TRBD1. Germline V CDR1 and CDR2: MNHEY, SVGEGT. The CDR3 totals 16 residues. J lost 7 bases, V lost 0 bases, and 6 bases had no gene match. The CDR3 nucleotides are TGTGCCAGCAGTTACTCGAAGGGGACAGGGGTAAATGAGCAGTTCTTC. Its protein product is CASSYSKGTGVNEQFF.

The chain joins TRBV15 to TRBJ1-2; D is perhaps TRBD1 (6 bases). V was clipped by 3 bases and J by 7 bases, with 15 bases between them. Per germline, CDR1 LNHNV and CDR2 YYDKDF (reference sequence). This CDR3 contains 14 residues. CDR3 nucleotide sequence: TGTGCCACCAGCAGGGGGGGGGCGGACGGTGGCTACACCTTC. The encoded protein is CATSRGGADGGYTF.

This clonotype was observed a handful of times. The chain combines TRBV7-6 with TRBJ2-5; 12 bases match TRBD2. Germline CDR1 SGHVS, CDR2 FNYEAQ. CDR3 length: 16 residues. Trimming took 3 bases from V and 1 from J; bases not matched to a gene: 3. The DNA of the CDR3 is TGTGCCAGCAGCTTGCTAGCGGGGGGGTTCCAAGAGACCCAGTACTTC. This gives the protein CASSLLAGGFQETQYF.

This clonotype has only a few counts. This chain links TRBV7-9 with TRBJ1-2; 9 nucleotides align to TRBD1. J gave up 2 bases and V 5 bases, and 6 bases lay outside the gene matches. This CDR3 has 15 residues. Germline V CDR1 and CDR2: SEHNR, FQNEAQ (reference sequence). The CDR3 reads CASSPRTGVNYGYTF. The CDR3 nucleotides are TGTGCCAGCAGCCCTCGGACAGGGGTAAACTATGGCTACACCTTC.

This clonotype showed up just a few times. The rearrangement links TRBV7-2 to TRBJ2-3, with 10 bases identical to TRBD2. CDR3 length: 15 residues. Unmatched junction bases numbered 5, after V lost 6 bases and J lost 2 bases. Germline CDR1 SGHTA, CDR2 FQGNSA. The CDR3 DNA is TGTGCCAGCAGAAGCGGGACTAGCGTCACAGATACGCAGTATTTT. Its protein product is CASRSGTSVTDTQYF.

This clonotype was picked up a small number of times. This rearrangement joins TRBV11-2 to TRBJ2-5; 10 bases agree with TRBD2. The germline V gene encodes CDR1 SGHAT and CDR2 FQNNGV. CDR3 size: 18 residues. Trimming removed 2 bases from V and 4 bases from J; junction bases left unmatched: 13. CDR3 region: CASSLNLASGSLGETQYF. In DNA form, the CDR3 reads TGTGCCAGCAGCTTAAACCTGGCTAGCGGGAGCCTGGGAGAGACCCAGTACTTC.

The chain links TRBV5-1 to TRBJ2-2; the match to TRBD1 covers 8 bases. Germline V gene sequence: CDR1 SGHRS, CDR2 YFSETQ. The V and J ends lost 0 bases and 4 bases, in that order; junction bases with no gene match: 5. The CDR3 totals 16 residues. The CDR3 region is CASSLVSGGFTGELFF. The DNA of the CDR3 is TGCGCCAGCAGCTTGGTTTCAGGGGGCTTCACCGGGGAGCTGTTTTTT.

The V call is TRBV7-9, the J call TRBJ2-1, with 10 positions matching TRBD2. This CDR3 spans 14 amino acids. Germline loops: CDR1 SEHNR, CDR2 FQNEAQ (reference sequence). V gave up 5 bases and J gave up 9 bases; unmatched junction bases: 7. The CDR3 region is CASSHRLAGIEQFF. DNA of the CDR3: TGTGCCAGCAGCCATAGACTAGCGGGTATTGAGCAGTTCTTC.

This clonotype was seen more than once but under ten times. The V gene is TRBV6-5, the J gene TRBJ1-1; 9 nucleotides match TRBD1. Germline CDR1 and CDR2: MNHEY and SVGAGI. This CDR3 spans 15 amino acids. V lost 2 bases and J lost 9; bases outside the gene matches: 10. This chain's CDR3 is CASSYSSTGQGQAFF. DNA of the CDR3: TGTGCCAGCAGTTACAGCTCTACGGGACAGGGACAAGCTTTCTTT.

This clonotype has just a few counts. This chain joins TRBV5-1 and TRBJ1-1, with TRBD1 identical over 9 bases. The CDR3 consists of 16 residues. Germline values: CDR1 SGHRS, CDR2 YFSETQ. Trimming cost V 2 bases and J 1 base; bases outside gene matches: 6. The CDR3 loop is CASSLGTGLRNTEAFF. The CDR3 region has the DNA TGCGCCAGCAGCTTAGGGACAGGGCTACGGAACACTGAAGCTTTCTTT.

This clonotype was seen a few times. V and J are TRBV4-2 and TRBJ2-7; 7 bases fit TRBD2. The junction had 15 bases not matched to a gene; V was cut back by 3 bases and J by 7 bases. CDR3 size: 16 residues. Germline CDR1 reads LGHNA; CDR2 reads YNFKEQ. The CDR3 DNA follows: TGTGCCAGCAGCCACCCCGGGGACTATCCTACGGGAGAGCAGTACTTC. It yields the protein CASSHPGDYPTGEQYF.

The chain couples TRBV7-8 to TRBJ1-2; 8 nucleotides line up with TRBD1. V lost 1 base and J lost 4; bases outside the gene matches: 5. Germline V lookup: CDR1 SGHVS, CDR2 FQNEAQ. This CDR3 comprises 15 residues. CDR3 protein: CASSLGRQGIYGYTF. The CDR3 DNA sequence: TGTGCCAGCAGCTTAGGCAGACAGGGGATCTATGGCTACACCTTC.

The chain recombines TRBV18 with TRBJ1-6; TRBD1 is a possible D gene (6 bases). The CDR3 covers 14 residues. Germline CDR1 KGHSH, CDR2 LQKENI. Between the trimmed V and J ends, which lost 4 bases and 7 bases, there was a span of 11 bases. In DNA, the CDR3 is TGTGCCAGCTCACGGGCAGGGGTGAATTCACCCCTCCACTTT. Residues: CASSRAGVNSPLHF.

In this sample, this clonotype turned up a few times. The rearrangement uses TRBV18 and TRBJ2-5; perhaps TRBD1 as D (6 bases). The length of the CDR3 is 14 residues. V lost 0 bases and J lost 5, with 10 bases in between. Germline CDR1 and CDR2: KGHSH and LQKENI. The CDR3 is CASSPPWGPETQYF. The CDR3 DNA reads as TGTGCCAGCTCACCACCCTGGGGGCCGGAGACCCAGTACTTC.

In its sample, this clonotype was seen a few times. V and J are TRBV28 and TRBJ1-1; possible D gene TRBD1, 5 bases. CDR3 size: 14 residues. Germline-derived CDR1 and CDR2 are MDHEN and SYDVKM. The V end lost 6 bases, the J end lost 4 bases, and 15 bases lay between the germline ends. CDR3 coding DNA: TGTGCCAGCAGCCCCCCCAGGGTGAGCACTGAAGCTTTCTTT. Its protein is CASSPPRVSTEAFF.

The chain employs TRBV24-1 and TRBJ2-5; 7 positions agree with TRBD2. V was clipped by 6 bases and J by 4 bases; unmatched bases: 4. The CDR3 has 13 residues. Per the germline V gene, CDR1 is KGHDR and CDR2 is SFDVKD. The CDR3 loop is CATSKVAGETQYF. As DNA, the CDR3 is TGTGCCACCAGTAAGGTAGCGGGAGAGACCCAGTACTTC.

This clonotype was seen more than once but under ten times. The chain is built from TRBV6-2 or TRBV6-3 and TRBJ1-5, with 11 bases matching TRBD1. CDR1 MNHEY and CDR2 SVGEGT come from the germline V gene. V gave up 6 bases and J gave up 4 bases; unmatched junction bases: 8. This CDR3 has 16 residues. DNA of the CDR3: TGTGCCAGCAGCCCCGGGACAGGGGGATTTAATCAGCCCCAGCATTTT. Encoded protein: CASSPGTGGFNQPQHF.

This clonotype turned up a few times. The chain joins TRBV19 to TRBJ2-1, with a weak D call TRBD2 (8 bases). V was pared by 4 bases and J by 7 bases, with 20 bases between. This CDR3 is built from 16 residues. The germline V gene has CDR1 LNHDA and CDR2 SQIVND (reference sequence). In DNA form, the CDR3 reads TGTGCCAGTAGTAATGTCGGGAGGGGGCGCGCAAATGAGCAGTTCTTC. Protein product: CASSNVGRGRANEQFF.

This rearrangement joins TRBV7-3 to TRBJ2-2, with D possibly TRBD2 on 6 matching bases. The ends were cut back, 3 bases at V and 3 bases at J, with 11 bases in the middle. Germline V gene data show CDR1 as SGHTA and CDR2 as FQGTGA. The CDR3 covers 15 residues. The CDR3 spells CASSLGGEDTGELFF. The CDR3 bases are TGTGCCAGCAGCTTGGGCGGGGAGGACACCGGGGAGCTGTTTTTT.

This clonotype was seen many times. The chain recombines TRBV20-1 with TRBJ1-2, with TRBD1 matching 10 bases. The CDR3 runs to 13 residues. V lost 5 bases, J lost 3 bases, and 3 bases stayed unmatched. Germline CDR1 DFQATT, CDR2 SNEGSKA (reference sequence). CDR3 DNA: TGCAGTGCTCGGACAGGGGGTGACTATGGCTACACCTTC. Amino acids: CSARTGGDYGYTF.